The present entry profiles one TCR beta chain with its context. Its target is unknown. Only in-frame clones appear in the TCRdb table, and some are missing; sequencing was by immunoSEQ multiplex PCR. The sample shows tens of thousands of clones, 80% to 95% of them seen only once. Germline lookup yields CDR1 LNHDA and CDR2 SQIVND (reference sequence). The V end was cut by 5 bases, the J end by 8 bases, with 18 bases between. This CDR3 has 15 amino acids. The data belong to a study of siplizumab effects on memory and regulatory T cells. Regarding the study as a whole: Phenotypic classification as naive or memory proved unattainable for roughly 75-96% of proliferating CD4+ or CD8+ clones. The naive T cell population seemed more diverse than memory cells and seemed a major contributor to the alloresponse. With siplizumab, mappable alloreactive CD4+ clones averaged around 71% Treg-derived, versus about 29% in controls. Alloreactive sequences whose origin lay in unstimulated CD4+ memory cells were significantly reduced by siplizumab.

The sequence came from a human donor in good health. The chain employs TRBV19 and TRBJ1-4; D is unclear. What was sequenced was CD8+ T cells sorted from blood. In nucleotides, the CDR3 is TGTGCCAGTAGTCCTCGCGCTCACTCTGCGGAAAAACTGTTTTTT. Translating gives CASSPRAHSAEKLFF.